This T cell receptor beta chain was retrieved from a study of shared clonotypes between healthy human individuals (dated by TCRdb to between 2020 and 2021). Turning to the overall study: The cohort comprised a couple of women and three men aged 18 to 49 years. To estimate repertoire size and how much clonotype sharing occurs between individuals, the study deeply sequenced the blood TCR repertoires of roughly 5 healthy adults. To increase sequencing depth and limit assay-specific biases, TCR repertoire library preparation and sequencing were carried out by different laboratories using diverse techniques. Between about 0.85 and 9.5 billion PBMCs per donor were obtained by leukapheresis.

Findings and caveats that apply to the study as a whole: Pairwise subsampling indicated that sequencing depth was expected to affect the degree of clonotype sharing among donors. Only blood was sampled, and tissue TCR repertoires likely differ from those in blood. The small number of donors limited the genetic and exposure-history diversity represented.

The donors were healthy, HIV-negative adults who had no recently reported acute infections or vaccinations. Every donor was a Caucasian adult residing in Nashville, Tennessee, USA. For unsorted samples, tens of millions of PBMCs were counted, and genomic DNA was extracted using the QIAamp DNA Blood Mini kit. Blood was obtained by leukapheresis, after which PBMCs were separated by Ficoll-Histopaque density gradient centrifugation and cryopreserved in liquid nitrogen vapor phase. This clone was detected a few times. Which antigen it targets is not known. No much larger clone exists at a distance of one base, and base qualities are not known. Using the deep immunoSEQ assay, TCR CDR3 regions were amplified from genomic DNA by multiplex PCR. Genomic DNA extracted from each cell subset was distributed evenly over all wells of several immunoSEQ 96-well plates, and each plate served as one replicate. For unsorted PBMC, 250 to 300 ng of genomic DNA, equivalent to around 30,000 T cell genomes, went into each replicate PCR. Ten immunoSEQ deep assay plates were used to sequence the unsorted PBMC genomic DNA. The purified libraries were quantified using a Qubit 3.0 fluorometer, sized with a Bioanalyzer 2100, and then quantified again using the KAPA Library Quantification kit. Every immunoSEQ 96-well plate was sequenced on a separate single-read 150-cycle Illumina NextSeq 550 flow cell. Per the source publication's procedure: The immunoSEQ output contained only junctional sequences without quality scores, so filtering could not match that applied to full-length reads. To assign V/J genes and CDR3, sequences were annotated against IMGT germline references using PyIR, a Python wrapper for IgBLAST v1.9. Reads were filtered out if the reads had weak V/J assignments (E-value above 1e-6), no CDR3, stop codons, out-of-frame junctions, or ambiguous translated residues. V3J clonotypes were defined by identical inferred V gene, J gene, and CDR3 amino acid sequence. The percentage overlap between two repertoires was calculated by dividing the number of shared unique clonotypes by the size of the smaller repertoire. Richness of each repertoire was evaluated using RTK rarefaction, the Chao1 estimator, and Recon v2.1 estimates of unobserved clonotypes. Not all clones reach the TCRdb copy of this immuneACCESS table, which keeps in-frame sequences only. Checked studies attribute under half of the gap to unresolved V genes and leave the rest unexplained. V and J calls and clone size are as listed in that table; D and trimming were resolved from the DNA. The sample records roughly 490,000 clones, 76% of which are singletons. The top ten constitute approximately 12% of the sample.

The CDR3 has 19 amino acids, counting the end cysteine and phenylalanine. The read is trimmed to its CDR3 DNA, 57 bases read in frame from base 1. V loses 4 bases, J loses 4 bases, and the germline ends lie 26 bases apart. As encoded in the germline V gene, CDR1 is MGHRA while CDR2 is YSYEKL. The sample consisted of PBMCs. The sequence links TRBV4-1 to TRBJ1-5, with a weak D call of TRBD1 (6 bases match). The clonotype originates from a woman aged 40-49 years in good health. Some clones in this sample may be carry-over from other donors' samples. The DNA reads as follows: TGCGCCAGCAGCCCTCTACGACCGGGGACATCCATCGATAATCAGCCCCAGCATTTT. This gives the protein CASSPLRPGTSIDNQPQHF.